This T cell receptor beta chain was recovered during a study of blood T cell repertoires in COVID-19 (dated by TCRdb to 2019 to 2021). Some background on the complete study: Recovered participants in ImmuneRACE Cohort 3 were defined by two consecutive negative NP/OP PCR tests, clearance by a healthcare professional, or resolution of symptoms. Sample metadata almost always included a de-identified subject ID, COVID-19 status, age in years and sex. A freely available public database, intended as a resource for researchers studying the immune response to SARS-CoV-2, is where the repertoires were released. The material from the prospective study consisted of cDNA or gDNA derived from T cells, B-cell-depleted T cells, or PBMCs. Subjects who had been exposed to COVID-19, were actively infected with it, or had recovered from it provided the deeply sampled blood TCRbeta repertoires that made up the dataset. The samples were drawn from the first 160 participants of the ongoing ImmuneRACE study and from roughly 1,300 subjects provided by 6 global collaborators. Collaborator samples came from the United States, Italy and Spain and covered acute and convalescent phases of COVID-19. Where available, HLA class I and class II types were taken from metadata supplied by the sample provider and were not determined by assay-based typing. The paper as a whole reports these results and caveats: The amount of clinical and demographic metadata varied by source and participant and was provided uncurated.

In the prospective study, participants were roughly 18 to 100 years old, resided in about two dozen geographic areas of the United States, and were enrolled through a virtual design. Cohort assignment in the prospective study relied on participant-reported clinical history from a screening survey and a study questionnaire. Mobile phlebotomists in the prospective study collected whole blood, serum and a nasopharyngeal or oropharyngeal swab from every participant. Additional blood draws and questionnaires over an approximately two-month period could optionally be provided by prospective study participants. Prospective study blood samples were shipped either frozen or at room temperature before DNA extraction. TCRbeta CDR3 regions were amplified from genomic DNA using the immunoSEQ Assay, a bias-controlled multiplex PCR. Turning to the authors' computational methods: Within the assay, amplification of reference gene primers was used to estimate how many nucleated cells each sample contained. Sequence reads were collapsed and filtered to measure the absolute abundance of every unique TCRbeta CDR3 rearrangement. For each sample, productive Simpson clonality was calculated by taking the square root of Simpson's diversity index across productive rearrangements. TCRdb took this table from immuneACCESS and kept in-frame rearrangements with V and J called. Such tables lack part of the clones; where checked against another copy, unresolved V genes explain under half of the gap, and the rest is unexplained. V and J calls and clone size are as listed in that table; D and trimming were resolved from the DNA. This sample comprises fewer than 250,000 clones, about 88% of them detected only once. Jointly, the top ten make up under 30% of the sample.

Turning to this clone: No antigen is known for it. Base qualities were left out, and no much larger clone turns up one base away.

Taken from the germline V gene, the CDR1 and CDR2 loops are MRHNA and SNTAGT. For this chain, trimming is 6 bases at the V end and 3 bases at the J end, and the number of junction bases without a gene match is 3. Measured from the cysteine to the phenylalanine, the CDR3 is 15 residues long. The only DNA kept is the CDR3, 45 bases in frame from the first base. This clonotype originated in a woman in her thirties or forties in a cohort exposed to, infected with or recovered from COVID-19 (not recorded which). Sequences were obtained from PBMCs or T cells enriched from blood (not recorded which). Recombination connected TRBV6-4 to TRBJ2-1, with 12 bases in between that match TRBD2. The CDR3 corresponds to CASSRLAGDYNEQFF. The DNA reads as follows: TGTGCCAGCAGCCGACTAGCGGGGGACTACAATGAGCAGTTCTTC.